The 30 T cell receptor beta chains below were found in one sample sequenced in a study of T cell clusters in autoimmune cytopenias. TRB was amplified by touch-down multiplex PCR, primer pools A and B combined. With the multiplex PCR reads reprocessed, TCRdb shows one record per CDR3 protein and no DNA. The sample holds some 3,500 distinct CDR3 sequences. Roughly 40,000 genome equivalents of blood DNA were amplified for TRB. The sequenced material came from peripheral blood. The receptors originated from a human donor with an autoimmune cytopenia or autoimmune hepatitis (not recorded which).

This rearrangement joins TRBV28 to TRBJ2-2. Germline V gene lookup returns CDR1 MDHEN and CDR2 SYDVKM. This CDR3 region has 13 residues. CDR3 protein: CASSLQMTGELFF.

The CDR3 sequence: CASSLGIGQGQETQYF. V and J are TRBV5-1 and TRBJ2-5; there is no DNA to check the TCRdb D call of TRBD1. The germline gives CDR1 SGHRS, CDR2 YFSETQ. The CDR3 spans 16 residues.

This clonotype is deemed medium-sized (0.01 to 0.1%) by its frequency. V is TRBV27 and J is TRBJ1-4; TCRdb proposes TRBD1, but this gene call is untestable without DNA. Germline V gives CDR1 MNHEY, CDR2 SMNVEV (reference sequence). The CDR3 covers 15 residues. The CDR3 spells CASCPRGPLNEKLFF.

The chain couples TRBV4-2 to TRBJ2-1; no DNA is available, so the TRBD1 call from TCRdb remains unchecked. This CDR3 spans 16 amino acids. The germline CDR1 and CDR2 sequences are LGHNA and YNFKEQ. CDR3: CASSQDIPPYNDEQFF.

The V call is TRBV4-1, the J call TRBJ2-6; TCRdb's D call of TRBD1 is untestable without DNA. CDR1 is MGHRA and CDR2 is YSYEKL in the germline V gene. The CDR3 runs 16 residues. CDR3 sequence: CASSQGRGSGANVLTF.

This clonotype is classed as medium-sized by frequency. This chain uses TRBV6-1 with TRBJ1-5; TCRdb names TRBD1, which stays unverified in the absence of DNA. The CDR3 covers 14 residues. CDR1 and CDR2 (germline): MNHNS, SASEGT. CDR3: CASSEGGQGQPQHF.

The V and J genes are TRBV6-5 and TRBJ2-7; TCRdb designates TRBD2, a call that cannot be tested without DNA. Per the germline V gene, CDR1 is MNHEY and CDR2 is SVGAGI. The CDR3 is made up of 15 amino acids. The CDR3 here is CASSLAGTSSYEQYF.

According to its frequency, this clonotype is medium-sized (0.01 to 0.1%). The V gene is TRBV24-1, the J gene TRBJ2-1; TCRdb gives TRBD2 as the D gene, but with no DNA this cannot be confirmed. Looked up from germline, CDR1 is KGHDR and CDR2 is SFDVKD. CDR3 size: 14 residues. CDR3 sequence: CATSVSGSENEQFF.

This clonotype is medium-sized by frequency. The gene calls are TRBV5-1 and TRBJ2-1. CDR3 size: 14 residues. The germline gives CDR1 SGHRS, CDR2 YFSETQ. CDR3 in amino acids: CASSSDSSYNEQFF.

Judged by frequency, this clonotype is medium-sized. The chain uses TRBV12-3 or TRBV12-4 and TRBJ1-4; TCRdb's D call, TRBD1, is unchecked because there is no DNA. This CDR3 has 14 residues. This CDR3 is CASSFRAGVGKLFF.

The V gene is TRBV5-1, the J gene TRBJ1-5; TCRdb's D gene call, TRBD1, goes unchecked for lack of DNA. CDR3 length equals 14 residues. Germline CDR1 SGHRS, CDR2 YFSETQ. CDR3 residues: CASSLPGGDQPQHF.

This clonotype is identified as medium-sized from frequency. Here the CDR3 reads CASSALAGGQETQYF. The rearrangement links TRBV19 to TRBJ2-5; TCRdb reports TRBD2, a call that lacks DNA to check it against. Germline V gene data show CDR1 as LNHDA and CDR2 as SQIVND (reference sequence). The CDR3 is 15 amino acids.

This clonotype is medium-sized by frequency. J is TRBJ1-1 and V is TRBV28; the TRBD1 assignment by TCRdb is unverifiable without DNA. The CDR3 length is 11 residues. The germline CDR1 and CDR2 sequences are MDHEN and SYDVKM. The CDR3 region is CASRDRVRAFF.

By frequency, this clonotype is medium-sized. Here the CDR3 reads CASSLVGQAAYEQYF. This chain connects TRBV5-6 to TRBJ2-7; no DNA is available, so the TRBD1 call from TCRdb remains unchecked. Germline V lookup: CDR1 SGHDT, CDR2 YYEEEE. The CDR3 spans 15 residues.

Frequency places this clonotype as medium-sized. V and J are TRBV18 and TRBJ2-1; TCRdb designates TRBD2, a call that cannot be tested without DNA. This CDR3 is 16 amino acids long. Germline V gives CDR1 KGHSH, CDR2 LQKENI. The CDR3 sequence is CASPEREGTDYNEQFF.

This clonotype is labeled medium-sized based on frequency. The rearrangement links TRBV5-1 to TRBJ1-2; TCRdb's D gene call, TRBD1, goes unchecked for lack of DNA. The V gene's germline CDR1 is SGHRS and CDR2 YFSETQ. The CDR3 runs 12 residues. CDR3 amino acids: CASRGGDYGYTF.

The V and J genes are TRBV11-2 and TRBJ2-2; TCRdb selects TRBD1, and the lack of DNA leaves this call unchecked. The CDR3 sequence is 21 residues long. Germline V gene lookup returns CDR1 SGHAT and CDR2 FQNNGV. The CDR3 here is CASSLYPGQGSSGSETGELFF.

The V call is TRBV5-6, the J call TRBJ2-5; absent DNA, TCRdb's TRBD1 call cannot be checked. CDR3 length: 15 residues. Per the germline V gene, CDR1 is SGHDT and CDR2 is YYEEEE. The CDR3 region is CASSFLTRAAWNQYF.

This chain joins TRBV24-1 and TRBJ1-1; no DNA is available, so the TRBD1 call from TCRdb remains unchecked. The CDR3 contains 16 residues. From germline, CDR1 is KGHDR and CDR2 SFDVKD. The CDR3 loop reads CATSDSGTGGLTEAFF.

Considering frequency, this clonotype is large. The chain has TRBV19 and TRBJ2-3; TCRdb names TRBD1, which stays unverified in the absence of DNA. CDR3 length: 14 residues. Germline V gene data show CDR1 as LNHDA and CDR2 as SQIVND (reference sequence). The CDR3 protein is CASRRRGSTDTQYF.

This clonotype ranks as medium-sized (0.01 to 0.1%) in terms of frequency. This chain connects TRBV30 to TRBJ2-3; TCRdb gives TRBD2 as the D gene, but with no DNA this cannot be confirmed. Germline assignment: CDR1 GTSNPN and CDR2 SVGIG (reference sequence). This CDR3 is 14 amino acids long. This CDR3 reads CAWSVSGRADTQYF.

By frequency, this clonotype is medium-sized. This sequence joins TRBV15 and TRBJ2-1; absent DNA, TCRdb's TRBD1 call cannot be checked. Germline-derived CDR1 and CDR2 are LNHNV and YYDKDF (reference sequence). The CDR3 is 15 residues long. This chain's CDR3 is CATKLPGTALNEQFF.

This clonotype is identified as medium-sized (0.01 to 0.1%) from frequency. The chain is built from TRBV5-4 and TRBJ2-3; checking the TCRdb D call of TRBD2 is not possible without DNA. From germline, CDR1 is SGHNT and CDR2 YYREEE (reference sequence). This CDR3 contains 17 residues. CDR3 sequence: CASSNPTSGEIADTQYF.

This clonotype is identified as large from frequency. This chain uses TRBV15 with TRBJ2-1; TCRdb proposes TRBD2, but this gene call is untestable without DNA. Germline V gene sequence: CDR1 LNHNV, CDR2 YYDKDF (reference sequence). The CDR3 has 15 amino acids. The CDR3 here is CATEGWSGSYNEQFF. The full variable domain, its missing parts supplied by reference TRBV15 and TRBJ2-1, is DAMVIQNPRYQVTQFGKPVTLSCSQTLNHNVMYWYQQKSSQAPKLLFHYYDKDFNNEADTPDNFQSRRPNTSFCFLDIRSPGLGDTAMYLCATEGWSGSYNEQFFGPGTRLTVL.

According to its frequency, this clonotype is medium-sized. The chain employs TRBV6-4 and TRBJ2-1; TCRdb gives TRBD2 as the D gene, but with no DNA this cannot be confirmed. The germline V gene has CDR1 MRHNA and CDR2 SNTAGT. There are 15 residues in the CDR3. CDR3 protein: CASSAELAGHNEQFF.

The V call is TRBV11-2, the J call TRBJ1-1; the TRBD1 assignment by TCRdb is unverifiable without DNA. This CDR3 is 15 amino acids long. Germline CDR1 reads SGHAT; CDR2 reads FQNNGV. The CDR3 loop reads CASSLGPGSGPEAFF. The whole variable domain, remainder taken from reference TRBV11-2 and TRBJ1-1, is EAGVAQSPRYKIIEKRQSVAFWCNPISGHATLYWYQQILGQGPKLLIQFQNNGVVDDSQLPKDRFSAERLKGVDSTLKIQPAKLEDSAVYLCASSLGPGSGPEAFFGQGTRLTVV.

V is TRBV20-1 and J is TRBJ1-2; TCRdb lists TRBD1, though no DNA is available to test this call. This CDR3 comprises 19 residues. Germline V gene sequence: CDR1 DFQATT, CDR2 SNEGSKA (reference sequence). The CDR3 here is CSASPTTGIVNVFNYGYTF.

This clonotype ranks as medium-sized in terms of frequency. The rearrangement joins TRBV19 to TRBJ2-2; TCRdb returns TRBD1, unconfirmable since there is no DNA. CDR1 is LNHDA, CDR2 SQIVND, per germline (reference sequence). The CDR3 contains 15 residues. CDR3 loop: CASSPGQGSPGELFF.

The chain joins TRBV11-1 to TRBJ1-1. The CDR3 runs 14 residues. Germline V lookup: CDR1 SGHAT, CDR2 FQDESV (reference sequence). This CDR3 reads CASSFGDRLTEAFF. Using reference TRBV11-1 and TRBJ1-1 for the parts outside the CDR3, the full variable domain is EAEVAQSPRYKITEKSQAVAFWCDPISGHATLYWYRQILGQGPELLVQFQDESVVDDSQLPKDRFSAERLKGVDSTLKIQPAELGDSAMYLCASSFGDRLTEAFFGQGTRLTVV.

This clonotype is medium-sized by frequency. V and J are TRBV30 and TRBJ1-4. This CDR3 spans 15 amino acids. Germline-derived CDR1 and CDR2 are GTSNPN and SVGIG (reference sequence). The CDR3: CAWSAGTSEAEKLFF.